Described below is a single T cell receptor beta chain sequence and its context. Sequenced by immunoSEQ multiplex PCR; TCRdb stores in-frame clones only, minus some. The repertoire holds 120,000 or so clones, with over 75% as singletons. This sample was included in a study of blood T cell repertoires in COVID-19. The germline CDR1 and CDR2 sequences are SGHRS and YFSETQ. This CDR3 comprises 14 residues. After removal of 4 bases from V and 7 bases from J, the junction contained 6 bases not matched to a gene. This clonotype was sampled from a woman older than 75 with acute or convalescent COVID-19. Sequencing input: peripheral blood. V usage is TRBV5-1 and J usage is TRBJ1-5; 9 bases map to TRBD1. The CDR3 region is CASSLGQGTQPQHF. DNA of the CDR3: TGCGCCAGCAGCCTCGGACAGGGGACGCAGCCCCAGCATTTT. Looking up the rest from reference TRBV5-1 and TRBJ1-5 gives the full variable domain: KAGVTQTPRYLIKTRGQQVTLSCSPISGHRSVSWYQQTPGQGLQFLFEYFSETQRNKGNFPGRFSGRQFSNSRSEMNVSTLELGDSALYLCASSLGQGTQPQHFGDGTRLSIL.